This T cell receptor (beta chain) was identified during a study of blood T cells in healthy people across ages. About the study: Through template switching, about one barcoded beta molecule was captured per two T cells, as measured in model experiments.

This clonotype came up a few times. Combining a sample-barcoded 5' primer with a J-beta primer mix, a second PCR ran for roughly 7 to 11 cycles. Each single sample gave us at least 2.5 million CDR3-containing paired-end reads. MiXCR, applied by TCRdb to the 5' RACE reads, yields one record per CDR3 protein. Of about 1.1 million distinct CDR3 sequences listed, 35% to 40% are singletons. V gave up 6 bases and J gave up 2 bases, with 10 bases separating them. The CDR3 is made up of 13 amino acids. V and J are TRBV12-3 or TRBV12-4 and TRBJ1-1; D is uncertain. The receptor comes from a man aged 18 to 29 in good health. The sample consisted of blood. For the CDR3, the DNA is TGTGCCAGCAGCCGGGTTTCTAACACTGAAGCTTTCTTT. It encodes CASSRVSNTEAFF.